Sequencing of this TCR beta chain was carried out in a study of blood T cell repertoires in COVID-19. The germline V gene has CDR1 LGHDT and CDR2 YNNKEL (reference sequence). The length of the CDR3 is 14 residues. V was pared by 5 bases and J by 8 bases, with 11 bases of the junction left unmatched. Using immunoSEQ multiplex PCR, the repertoire was profiled, and TCRdb retains in-frame clones only, with some absent. The sample has 55,000 to 75,000 clones, approximately 89% seen once. The chain links TRBV3-1 (or the pseudogene TRBV3-2) to TRBJ1-2; 7 nucleotides match TRBD1. Sequencing was performed on peripheral blood. This receptor was obtained from a human donor in a cohort sampled during active COVID-19. The CDR3 region has the DNA TGTGCCAGCAGCGGGCCACAGGGGAGTGGAGGCTACACCTTC. It yields the protein CASSGPQGSGGYTF.